This T cell receptor beta chain derives from a study of T cell repertoires in cytomegalovirus infection. Study-wide background: Indicated by public TCR beta signatures were CMV infection and matching HLA type.

This clonotype was counted a few times. No antigen is known for it. General observations from the study: The response measured ex vivo was dominated by TCR beta clonotypes (HLA-C-restricted and CMV-specific).

Germline loops: CDR1 SGHVS, CDR2 FQNEAQ. V lost 2 bases to trimming and J lost 0 bases, with 11 bases between them. This CDR3 is 16 amino acids long. Each CDR3 protein gets one entry after TCRdb re-called the reads with MiXCR. The table has about 570,000 distinct CDR3 sequences, under 45% seen once; the top ten hold about half. This clonotype originated in a human donor in good health (CMV status not recorded). Some clones in this sample may be carry-over from other donors' samples. This chain uses TRBV7-8 with TRBJ2-1, with D uncertain. The source was cultured PBMCs, collected from culture after CMV antigen stimulation. The DNA of the CDR3 is TGTGCCAGCAGCTTAACGGTTGTCTACTCCTACAATGAGCAGTTCTTC. Its translation is CASSLTVVYSYNEQFF.